The 25 T cell receptor beta chains below were found in one sample sequenced in a study of radiotherapy plus CTLA-4 blockade in lung cancer. Data came from immunoSEQ multiplex PCR; TCRdb stores just in-frame clones and leaves some out. The sample has under 55,000 clones, 65% to 80% seen once. Source: peripheral blood, taken from a patient treated with radiotherapy plus ipilimumab. The source is a human donor with non-small cell lung cancer who had a partial response to radiotherapy plus ipilimumab.

J is TRBJ1-1 and V is TRBV7-3; 8 positions match TRBD1. V lost 5 bases and J lost 3; bases outside the gene matches: 5. Germline loops: CDR1 SGHTA, CDR2 FQGTGA. The length of the CDR3 is 14 residues. The CDR3 region has the DNA TGTGCCAGCAGCGCTGGACAGGGATACACTGAAGCTTTCTTT. Encoded protein: CASSAGQGYTEAFF. Looking up the rest from reference TRBV7-3 and TRBJ1-1 gives the full variable domain: GAGVSQTPSNKVTEKGKYVELRCDPISGHTALYWYRQSLGQGPEFLIYFQGTGAADDSGLPNDRFFAVRPEGSVSTLKIQRTERGDSAVYLCASSAGQGYTEAFFGQGTRLTVV.

The chain uses TRBV19 and TRBJ1-5, with 7 nucleotides matching TRBD1. The CDR3 contains 15 residues. V gave up 4 bases and J gave up 4 bases; unmatched junction bases: 7. The germline gives CDR1 LNHDA, CDR2 SQIVND (reference sequence). Here the CDR3 reads CASSTWGQSNQPQHF. The CDR3 region has the DNA TGTGCCAGTAGTACCTGGGGACAGTCAAATCAGCCCCAGCATTTT. Supplemented by reference TRBV19 and TRBJ1-5, the full variable domain reads DGGITQSPKYLFRKEGQNVTLSCEQNLNHDAMYWYRQDPGQGLRLIYYSQIVNDFQKGDIAEGYSVSREKKESFPLTVTSAQKNPTAFYLCASSTWGQSNQPQHFGDGTRLSIL.

The chain is built from TRBV2 and TRBJ1-2; TRBD1 matches at 11 bases. This CDR3 comprises 14 residues. The ends lost 6 bases at V and 7 bases at J; junction bases unmatched: 7. The germline CDR1 and CDR2 sequences are SNHLY and FYNNEI. CDR3 in DNA: TGTGCCAGCAGACGGGACAGGGGGGACTGTGGCTACACCTTC. Residues: CASRRDRGDCGYTF.

The V call is TRBV7-8, the J call TRBJ2-6; 10 positions match TRBD1. Germline CDR1 is SGHVS and CDR2 is FQNEAQ. J lost 1 base, V lost 3 bases, and 18 bases had no gene match. The CDR3 totals 22 residues. CDR3 protein: CASSFFGTGDYRSGSGANVLTF. CDR3 in DNA: TGTGCCAGCAGCTTTTTCGGGACAGGGGACTACCGAAGTGGTTCTGGGGCCAACGTCCTGACTTTC.

This clone was picked up a small number of times. The chain uses TRBV4-3 and TRBJ2-2, with D possibly being TRBD2 (5 bases). Per the germline V gene, CDR1 is LGHNA and CDR2 is YSLEER. V lost 1 base and J lost 2, with 17 bases in between. This CDR3 is built from 18 residues. The CDR3 bases are TGCGCCAGCAGCCAAGGCCTCCCGGCGCGGGTAAACACCGGGGAGCTGTTTTTT. The encoded protein is CASSQGLPARVNTGELFF.

The chain carries TRBV29-1 and TRBJ2-5; 10 bases align to TRBD1. Germline trimming cut 6 bases from V and 4 bases from J; bases unmatched to any gene: 11. Germline loops: CDR1 SQVTM, CDR2 ANQGSEA. The CDR3 covers 15 residues. CDR3 region: CSVVLRGTGAETQYF. In nucleotides, the CDR3 is TGCAGCGTCGTGCTGCGAGGGACAGGGGCAGAGACCCAGTACTTC.

V usage is TRBV6-4 and J usage is TRBJ2-3; D remains unclear. CDR1 MRHNA and CDR2 SNTAGT come from the germline V gene. Trimming took off 0 bases at V and 1 base at J, with 8 bases between the two ends. The CDR3 sequence is 15 residues long. CDR3: CASSDSRSGTDTQYF. The CDR3 DNA follows: TGTGCCAGCAGTGACTCTAGATCCGGCACAGATACGCAGTATTTT.

The rearrangement joins TRBV10-3 to TRBJ2-1; TRBD2 matches at 11 bases. CDR3 length equals 13 residues. CDR1 ENHRY and CDR2 SYGVKD come from the germline V gene. After removal of 7 bases from V and 9 bases from J, the junction contained 5 bases not matched to a gene. In nucleotides, the CDR3 is TGTGCCATCAAGGGGCTAGCGGGGGGTGAGCAGTTCTTC. Translation gives CAIKGLAGGEQFF.

The CDR3 is CASTLAGGSTSTDTQYF. The CDR3 nucleotides read TGTGCCAGCACACTAGCGGGGGGTTCGACTAGCACAGATACGCAGTATTTT. The chain employs TRBV28 and TRBJ2-3; 12 bases agree with TRBD2. V lost 7 bases and J lost 0; bases outside the gene matches: 8. Germline V gives CDR1 MDHEN, CDR2 SYDVKM. CDR3 size: 17 residues.

The CDR3 reads CASSITGTGSYEQYF. The DNA for the CDR3 is TGTGCCAGCAGCATAACCGGGACAGGGAGCTACGAGCAGTACTTC. V usage is TRBV5-8 and J usage is TRBJ2-7, with 9 bases fitting TRBD1. The J segment lost 3 bases and the V segment lost 4 bases, leaving 8 bases of the junction unmatched. Germline V gene data show CDR1 as SGHTS and CDR2 as YDEGEE. The CDR3 consists of 15 residues.

Sample share makes this clone medium-sized. At one of its ends the junction is not consistent with the germline gene, which may arise from a read error. J is TRBJ1-6 and V is TRBV6-4, with a weak D call TRBD1 (5 bases). From germline, CDR1 is MRHNA and CDR2 SNTAGT. The CDR3 loop spans 23 amino acids. CDR3 sequence: CASSDSTEGPVTTFAEYNSPLHF. CDR3 nucleotides: TGTGCCAGCAGCGACTCGACAGAAGGCCCTGTAACGACATTTGCGGAATATAATTCACCCCTCCACTTT.

The J gene is TRBJ2-2, the V gene TRBV19; TRBD1 matches 10 bases. Per germline, CDR1 LNHDA and CDR2 SQIVND (reference sequence). This CDR3 has 17 amino acids. V lost 9 bases and J lost 3; bases outside the gene matches: 13. This chain's CDR3 is CARDQRDRGQYTGELFF. The CDR3 DNA sequence: TGTGCCAGGGATCAAAGGGACAGGGGACAGTACACCGGGGAGCTGTTTTTT. Looking up the rest from reference TRBV19 and TRBJ2-2 gives the full variable domain: DGGITQSPKYLFRKEGQNVTLSCEQNLNHDAMYWYRQDPGQGLRLIYYSQIVNDFQKGDIAEGYSVSREKKESFPLTVTSAQKNPTAFYLCARDQRDRGQYTGELFFGEGSRLTVL.

The table lists this clone with a count of one. This chain joins TRBV28 and TRBJ2-3; 11 nucleotides agree with TRBD2. J gave up 2 bases and V 9 bases, and 10 bases lay outside the gene matches. CDR1 and CDR2 (germline): MDHEN, SYDVKM. CDR3 length: 16 residues. CDR3 region: CASLKGTSGHTDTQYF. DNA of the CDR3: TGTGCCAGTCTGAAAGGGACTAGCGGACACACAGATACGCAGTATTTT.

This clone is labeled medium-sized. J is TRBJ1-1 and V is TRBV28; D call uncertain. Per the germline V gene, CDR1 is MDHEN and CDR2 is SYDVKM. This CDR3 region has 12 residues. The V and J ends lost 1 base and 8 bases respectively, with 8 bases between them. Written as DNA, the CDR3 is TGTGCCAGCAGTTTATACTGGGAGGAAGCTTTCTTT. It is translated as CASSLYWEEAFF.

This sequence joins TRBV7-6 and TRBJ1-4, with a tentative D call TRBD1 (5 bases). There are 15 residues in the CDR3. Trimming left V 2 bases short and J 4 bases short, with 11 bases between. Per germline, CDR1 SGHVS and CDR2 FNYEAQ. The CDR3: CASSLQGGINEKLFF. The CDR3 DNA follows: TGTGCCAGCAGCTTACAGGGTGGGATTAATGAAAAACTGTTTTTT.

A note on this clone: At one boundary the junction diverges from the germline segment, which might be a read error. In the same sample, other DNA sequences code for this CDR3. The chain employs TRBV27 and TRBJ2-2; the D is unclear. The CDR3 runs to 15 residues. From germline, CDR1 is MNHEY and CDR2 SMNVEV (reference sequence). Here the CDR3 DNA reads TGCGCCAGCAGTTTAATCGCGCCGAACACCGGGGAGCTGTTTTTT. This sequence encodes CASSLIAPNTGELFF.

The V call is TRBV9, the J call TRBJ2-7; TRBD1 might be the D (6 bases). There are 17 residues in the CDR3. Germline CDR1 is SGDLS and CDR2 is YYNGEE. The ends were cut back, 0 bases at V and 7 bases at J, with 23 bases in the middle. CDR3 sequence reads: CASSVDPGTHGVLEQYF. Written as DNA, the CDR3 is TGTGCCAGCAGCGTAGACCCCGGGACACACGGTGTATTGGAGCAGTACTTC.

This sequence joins TRBV7-8 and TRBJ1-1; the D gene is possibly TRBD1 (6 bases). Per germline, CDR1 SGHVS and CDR2 FQNEAQ. The CDR3 spans 15 residues. The V end lost 1 base, the J end lost 8 bases, and 17 bases lay between the germline ends. CDR3 sequence (DNA): TGTGCCAGCAGCTTAGAGGGGGGGGGTGATCGCGAAGCTTTCTTT. Its protein product is CASSLEGGGDREAFF.

The chain carries TRBV19 and TRBJ2-1; 8 bases line up with TRBD1. The CDR3 has 16 amino acids. V lost 3 bases, J lost 3 bases, and 7 bases stayed unmatched. CDR1 is LNHDA, CDR2 SQIVND, per germline (reference sequence). The CDR3 nucleotides read TGTGCCAGTAGTATTTGGACAGGGAACAGCTACAATGAGCAGTTCTTC. It codes for CASSIWTGNSYNEQFF.

There are a few counts of this clone. CDR3 sequence reads: CASSEAEGEETQYF. In DNA, the CDR3 is TGTGCCAGCAGTGAAGCGGAAGGGGAAGAGACCCAGTACTTC. The chain links TRBV2 to TRBJ2-5; tentative D call: TRBD1 (5 bases). CDR1 is SNHLY, CDR2 FYNNEI, per germline. The CDR3 spans 14 residues. Trimming left V 0 bases short and J 3 bases short, with 8 bases between.

The chain couples TRBV19 to TRBJ2-5, with TRBD1 identical over 7 bases. The CDR3 loop spans 13 amino acids. Germline assignment: CDR1 LNHDA and CDR2 SQIVND (reference sequence). V lost 1 base, J lost 10 bases, and 6 bases stayed unmatched. The CDR3 region has the DNA TGTGCCAGTAGTATAGTCTGGGACAGTTACCAGTACTTC. It codes for CASSIVWDSYQYF.

The rearrangement joins TRBV11-3 to TRBJ2-3, with 11 bases aligning to TRBD2. This CDR3 comprises 18 residues. With V trimmed by 1 base and J by 4 bases, 10 bases remained unmatched. Germline CDR1 is SGHNT and CDR2 is YENEEA. CDR3: CASSLGTSGGPGADTQYF. The CDR3 nucleotides are TGTGCCAGCAGCTTAGGTACTAGCGGGGGACCTGGTGCAGATACGCAGTATTTT.

V is TRBV7-9 and J is TRBJ1-1; no clear D. Germline loops: CDR1 SEHNR, CDR2 FQNEAQ (reference sequence). V was shortened by 4 bases and J by 3 bases, with 6 bases between the two germline ends. The CDR3 spans 12 residues. DNA of the CDR3: TGTGCCAGCAGCTCACAGCACACTGAAGCTTTCTTT. Residues: CASSSQHTEAFF.

This clone came up a few times. The chain has TRBV6-6 and TRBJ2-1; 10 positions agree with TRBD1. This CDR3 has 16 amino acids. After removal of 7 bases from V and 7 bases from J, the junction contained 13 bases not matched to a gene. Looked up from germline, CDR1 is MNHNY and CDR2 is SVGAGI (reference sequence). The CDR3 protein is CASNLRQGARQNEQFF. In DNA, the CDR3 is TGTGCCAGCAATCTACGACAGGGGGCAAGGCAGAATGAGCAGTTCTTC.

The rearrangement links TRBV6-1 to TRBJ1-4; D uncertain. The CDR3 contains 13 residues. Germline CDR1 is MNHNS and CDR2 is SASEGT. V lost 6 bases and J 8 bases, leaving 13 bases between the germline ends. The CDR3 DNA sequence: TGTGCCAGCAGGGTCGGGAGTCGCGAAAAACTGTTTTTT. As protein: CASRVGSREKLFF.